This record concerns one TCR beta chain sequence. In its sample, this clonotype was seen many times. Which antigen it targets is not known. No base quality values were provided; no much bigger clone lies one nucleotide off. This sample is part of a study of response to subunit inactivated influenza vaccine (dated by TCRdb to 2016 to 2019). About the study as a whole: Deep quantitative profiling of the T cell receptor repertoire was used in the study to follow responses to a trivalent subunit inactivated influenza vaccine. Study-level results and caveats: According to the authors, only a limited number of new T cells may be recruited by each seasonal influenza vaccination.

Library prep was done by RT-PCR. Data came from an Illumina HiSeq 2500. TCRdb redid the processing of the public reads, applying fastp at Q25 and MiXCR, and retained in-frame beta chains. For every CDR3 protein sequence, its rows merge into one entry that carries the most common genes and DNA. A total of roughly 670,000 distinct CDR3 sequences appear in this sample, 12% to 15% of them only once. The ten biggest clones cover 6.5% to 8% of the sample. The input for sequencing was PBMCs from blood, taken 14 to 15 days before vaccination. The receptor was isolated from a man aged 50 to 59 who received an inactivated influenza vaccine. Donor details come from another sample of the same person, matched by shared clones.

The CDR3 reads as follows: CASSLSRQVQDTQYF. The sequenced DNA is TGTGCCAGCAGCTTAAGTAGACAGGTGCAGGATACGCAGTATTTT. This chain joins TRBV7-6 to TRBJ2-3; TRBD1 might be the D gene, on 6 matching bases. CDR1 is given as SGHVS and CDR2 as FNYEAQ, both from the germline V gene. V is reduced by 2 bases and J by 6 bases, leaving a spacing of 15 bases between them. Taken from cysteine to phenylalanine, the CDR3 has 15 residues. Only CDR3 DNA is held: 45 bases, read in frame from base 1.